A single sample gave rise to the 2 T cell receptor beta chains below, sequenced in a study of cytomegalovirus exposure and HLA in healthy donors. It was with 60 Vbeta and 13 Jbeta primers that the PCR ran. Measured with immunoSEQ multiplex PCR; TCRdb has only the in-frame clones, and not every one. The table has roughly 80,000 clones, roughly 76% seen once. Sequencing was carried out using PBMCs. These receptors came from a woman aged 25 to 39 in good health and CMV-seronegative.

J is TRBJ2-7 and V is TRBV19, with D perhaps matching TRBD1 (6 bases). CDR1 is LNHDA, CDR2 SQIVND, per germline (reference sequence). V was pared by 5 bases and J by 4 bases, with 12 bases between. The CDR3 length is 13 residues. The CDR3 protein is CASSAQGPYEQYF. In DNA, the CDR3 is TGTGCCAGTAGTGCACAGGGACCTTACGAGCAGTACTTC.

The genes are TRBV19 and TRBJ2-3; possible D gene TRBD2, 7 bases. Trimming stripped 5 bases from V and 2 bases from J, with 11 bases between. Germline assignment: CDR1 LNHDA and CDR2 SQIVND (reference sequence). The CDR3 length is 14 residues. CDR3 coding DNA: TGTGCCAGTAGTCTCGGGGGGCCCACAGATACGCAGTATTTT. Protein sequence: CASSLGGPTDTQYF.